Listed here are 5 T cell receptor beta chains from one sample, sequenced in a study of cytomegalovirus exposure and HLA in healthy donors. The PCR was carried out with 60 Vbeta primers and 13 Jbeta primers. TCRdb's table, derived via immunoSEQ multiplex PCR, lists solely in-frame clones and lacks some. The sample comprises some 220,000 clones, around 88% of which are singletons, and around 1% rests with the top ten. Sample: PBMCs. All receptors come from a woman aged 18-29 years in good health and CMV-seronegative.

This sequence joins TRBV6-5 and TRBJ2-2; TRBD1 agrees at 7 bases. This CDR3 is 15 amino acids long. The germline V gene has CDR1 MNHEY and CDR2 SVGAGI. V dropped 2 bases and J dropped 5; count of bases not matched to a gene: 5. The CDR3 DNA is TGTGCCAGCAGTTACATGGAACAGGGGACCGGGGAGCTGTTTTTT. Its translation is CASSYMEQGTGELFF.

The rearrangement uses TRBV7-2 and TRBJ2-1; D may be TRBD2 (6 bases). Trimming cost V 4 bases and J 7 bases, with 17 bases left between them. There are 15 residues in the CDR3. Germline V gives CDR1 SGHTA, CDR2 FQGNSA. The CDR3 loop is CASSYGSKGSNEQFF. DNA for the CDR3: TGTGCCAGCAGCTACGGGAGTAAGGGTAGTAATGAGCAGTTCTTC.

The V and J genes are TRBV7-6 and TRBJ1-2; 7 nucleotides agree with TRBD1. The CDR3 sequence is 18 residues long. Unmatched junction bases numbered 17, after V lost 3 bases and J lost 4 bases. Per germline, CDR1 SGHVS and CDR2 FNYEAQ. CDR3 sequence (DNA): TGTGCCAGCAGCTTTCCTCGGGAGGGGGCGCGAGGTGGCTATGGCTACACCTTC. Amino acids: CASSFPREGARGGYGYTF.

The rearrangement joins TRBV19 to TRBJ1-5; D perhaps matches TRBD1 (6 bases). The CDR3 loop spans 14 amino acids. The V gene's germline CDR1 is LNHDA and CDR2 SQIVND (reference sequence). Trimming stripped 5 bases from V and 11 bases from J, with 19 bases between. For the CDR3, the DNA is TGTGCCAGTAGTTGGGGGGGCAGGGGTGGGGCCCAGCATTTT. Its translation: CASSWGGRGGAQHF.

The V gene is TRBV11-2, the J gene TRBJ2-7; 9 bases are a match to TRBD2. This CDR3 has 15 amino acids. V was clipped by 6 bases and J by 0 bases; unmatched bases: 6. CDR1 and CDR2 from the germline V gene are SGHAT and FQNNGV. CDR3 sequence (DNA): TGTGCCAGCAGATCCTGGACTAGCGACTCCTACGAGCAGTACTTC. Its protein product is CASRSWTSDSYEQYF.